This T cell receptor (beta chain) was found in a study of molecular identifiers for immune sequencing clone quantification. The study's findings and limits: Highly expanded clones may be undercounted when identical TCR molecules share barcodes. It was shown that clones above 20 RNA copies held over 97% of effector molecules, but under 1% in naive cells.

This clonotype was seen many times. Antigen unknown. Trimming removed 0 bases at V and 1 base at J, with 3 bases between. The CDR3 contains 14 residues. CDR1 and CDR2 (germline): LGHNA, YSLEER. TCRdb itself ran the PCR reads through MiXCR, one entry per CDR3 protein. The data contain over 600,000 distinct CDR3 sequences, 20% of them singletons. The TCR comes from a human donor in good health. Some libraries in this study had Jurkat cell RNA spiked in. The V gene is TRBV4-3, the J gene TRBJ2-2; D gene uncertain. The sequencing sample was made of naive CD8+ T cells from blood, with Jurkat cell RNA spiked in. Subset given: FACS-sorted CD8+CD4-CCR7+CD45RA+ naive T cells. CDR3 in amino acids: CASSQEENTGELFF. The CDR3 DNA reads TGCGCCAGCAGCCAAGAAGAGAACACCGGGGAGCTGTTTTTT.